This T cell receptor beta chain was obtained from a study of regulatory T cells in long-lasting Graves disease. At the level of the study: For a period under 3 months, newly diagnosed Graves' patients had taken antithyroid drugs. The study, taken as a whole, reports: Persistent Graves' patients showed less TCR diversity than newly diagnosed ones.

Assembly of TCR beta libraries relied on iRepertoire HTBI primers together with Arm-PCR of CDR3 regions. TCRdb re-analysed the multiplex PCR reads in MiXCR, keeping a single row per CDR3 protein. This table holds about 320,000 distinct CDR3 sequences, about a sixth found once. Germline V gives CDR1 DFQATT, CDR2 SNEGSKA (reference sequence). The CDR3 extends over 14 amino acids. V lost 2 bases and J lost 5; bases outside the gene matches: 6. As to this clonotype: The antigen is not known.

The sample's time point: newly diagnosed GD, antithyroid drugs for less than 3 months. The TCR library was prepared using RNA isolated from PBMCs. An endocrinology department in Xi'an, China, recruited the patients. The material was peripheral blood mononuclear cells (PBMCs), obtained at new diagnosis, from a patient treated with antithyroid drugs. The receptor comes from a female donor with Graves disease. V gene TRBV20-1 combines with J gene TRBJ2-5, with TRBD2 matching 9 bases. CDR3 in amino acids: CSARFAGGGETQYF. CDR3 nucleotide sequence: TGCAGTGCTAGATTCGCGGGGGGGGGGGAGACCCAGTACTTC.